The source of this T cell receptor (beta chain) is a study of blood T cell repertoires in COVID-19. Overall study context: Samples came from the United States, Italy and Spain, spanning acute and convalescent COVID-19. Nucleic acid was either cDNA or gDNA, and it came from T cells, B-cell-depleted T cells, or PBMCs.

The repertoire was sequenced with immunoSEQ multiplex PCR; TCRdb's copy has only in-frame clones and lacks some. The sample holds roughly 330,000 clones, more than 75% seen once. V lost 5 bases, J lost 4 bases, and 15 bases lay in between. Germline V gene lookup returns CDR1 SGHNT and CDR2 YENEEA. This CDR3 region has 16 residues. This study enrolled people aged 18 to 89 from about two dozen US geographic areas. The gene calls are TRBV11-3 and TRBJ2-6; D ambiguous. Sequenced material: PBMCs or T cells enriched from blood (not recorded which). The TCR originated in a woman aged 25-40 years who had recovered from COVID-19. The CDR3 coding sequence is TGTGCCAGCAGCCCTTCCCTTTCAAGCGGGGCCAACGTCCTGACTTTC. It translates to CASSPSLSSGANVLTF.